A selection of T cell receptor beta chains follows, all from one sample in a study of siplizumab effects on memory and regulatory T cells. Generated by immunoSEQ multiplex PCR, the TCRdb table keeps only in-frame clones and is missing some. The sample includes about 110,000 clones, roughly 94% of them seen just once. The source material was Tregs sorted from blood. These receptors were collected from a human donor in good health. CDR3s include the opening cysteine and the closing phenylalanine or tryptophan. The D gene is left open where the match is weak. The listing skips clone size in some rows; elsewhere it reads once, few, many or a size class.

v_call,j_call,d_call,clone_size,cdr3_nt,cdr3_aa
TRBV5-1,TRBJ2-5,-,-,TGCGCCAGCAGCTTGAGGGAGACCCAGTACTTC,CASSLRETQYF
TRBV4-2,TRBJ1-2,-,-,TGTGCCAGCAGCCAAGTCGCACGAGTCGGGACAATTTATGGCTACACCTTC,CASSQVARVGTIYGYTF
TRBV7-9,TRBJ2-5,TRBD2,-,TGTGCCAGCAGGGGGACTAGCGGGAGCTTGACAAGCGCGACCCAGTACTTC,CASRGTSGSLTSATQYF
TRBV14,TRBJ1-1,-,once,TGTGCCAGCAGCCAAGATCGTCTGGGGTACGGCGAAGCTTTCTTT,CASSQDRLGYGEAFF
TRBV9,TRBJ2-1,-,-,TGTGCCAGCAGCGTAGGGTCCGGGATCGGGGCTGATGAGCAGTTCTTC,CASSVGSGIGADEQFF
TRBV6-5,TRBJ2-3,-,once,TGTGCCAGCAGCAGAACTAACACAGATACGCAGTATTTT,CASSRTNTDTQYF
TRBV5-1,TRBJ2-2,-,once,TGCGCCAGCAGCTTGGCGGCTAGCAGAACCGGGGAGCTGTTTTTT,CASSLAASRTGELFF
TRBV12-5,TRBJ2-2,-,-,TGTGCTAGTGGCCCCGGACAGCTTAACACCGGGGAGCTGTTTTTT,CASGPGQLNTGELFF
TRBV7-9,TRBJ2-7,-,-,TGTGCCAGCAGTTCGGAGGGAGAGCAGTACTTC,CASSSEGEQYF
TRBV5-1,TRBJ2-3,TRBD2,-,TGCGCCAGCAGCTCCGCTAGCGGGGGGGCCAGTGATACGCAGTATTTT,CASSSASGGASDTQYF
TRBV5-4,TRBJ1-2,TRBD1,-,TGTGCCAGCAGCCTTCCAGGGGGCCCTATTTCTCGAGTGGGCTACACCTTC,CASSLPGGPISRVGYTF
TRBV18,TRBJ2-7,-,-,TGTGCCAGCTCACCACAAGGGCAGTCCTACGAGCAGTACTTC,CASSPQGQSYEQYF
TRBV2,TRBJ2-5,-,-,TGTGCCAGCGGTTCGGGAGCCCGCCAAGAGACCCAGTACTTC,CASGSGARQETQYF
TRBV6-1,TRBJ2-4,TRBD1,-,TGTGCCAGCAGTGAACCAGCTATTCCAGGGGGAAAAAACATTCAGTACTTC,CASSEPAIPGGKNIQYF
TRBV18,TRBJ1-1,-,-,TGTGCCAGCTCACCACTGGGTGGTACTGAAGCTTTCTTT,CASSPLGGTEAFF
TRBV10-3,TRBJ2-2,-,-,TGTGCCATCAGTGTTAAGGGGGAGGTCGGCACCGGGGAGCTGTTTTTT,CAISVKGEVGTGELFF
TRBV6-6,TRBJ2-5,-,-,TGTGCCAGCAGCCCCCAAGAGACCCAGTACTTC,CASSPQETQYF
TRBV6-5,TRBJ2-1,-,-,TGTGCCAGCAGTTACCTAGTCGGAACCGACAATGAGCAGTTCTTC,CASSYLVGTDNEQFF
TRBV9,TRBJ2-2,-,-,TGTGCCAGCAGCTTCCGTACCGGGGAGCTGTTTTTT,CASSFRTGELFF
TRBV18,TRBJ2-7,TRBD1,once,TGTGCCAGCTCACCAGGACAGGGACGTACGACCTACGAGCAGTACTTC,CASSPGQGRTTYEQYF
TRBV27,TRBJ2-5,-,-,TGTGCCAGCAGTTTAAGGGGTGTCAGTAGAGAGACCCAGTACTTC,CASSLRGVSRETQYF
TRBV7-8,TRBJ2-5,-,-,TGTGCCAGCAGCATAGTTCGGGAGACCCAGTACTTC,CASSIVRETQYF
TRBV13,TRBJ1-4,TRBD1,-,TGTGCCAGCAGCCCCCGGGACAGGGTTAATGAAAAACTGTTTTTT,CASSPRDRVNEKLFF
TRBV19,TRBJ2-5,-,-,TGTGCCAGTAGTCTCCAGCGACTGGGCTTGGAGACCCAGTACTTC,CASSLQRLGLETQYF
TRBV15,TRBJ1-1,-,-,TGTGCCACCAGCAGAGATTGGGGATTGAACACTGAAGCTTTCTTT,CATSRDWGLNTEAFF
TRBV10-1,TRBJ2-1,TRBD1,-,TGCGCCAACCCGGACAGGAGCTACAATGAGCAGTTCTTC,CANPDRSYNEQFF
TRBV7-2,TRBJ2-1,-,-,TGTGCCAGCAGCCCCGCTGTTGCCGGTGAGCAGTTCTTC,CASSPAVAGEQFF
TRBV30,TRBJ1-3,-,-,TGTGCCTGTTCCAAGGGCATGACTGGAAACACCATATATTTT,CACSKGMTGNTIYF
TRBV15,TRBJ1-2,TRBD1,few,TGTGCCACCAGCATGGACAGGCCCGCGGTCTATGGCTACACCTTC,CATSMDRPAVYGYTF
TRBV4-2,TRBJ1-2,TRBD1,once,TGTGCCAGCAGCCAAGACGTAAACAGGGGGCGCCGGGGCTATGGCTACACCTTC,CASSQDVNRGRRGYGYTF
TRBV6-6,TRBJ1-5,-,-,TGTGCCAGCAGTTACCTTTACACTCAGCCCCAGCATTTT,CASSYLYTQPQHF
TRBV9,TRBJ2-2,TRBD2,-,TGTGCCAGCAATGGCGGGAGGAACACCGGGGAGCTGTTTTTT,CASNGGRNTGELFF
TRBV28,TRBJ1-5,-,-,TGTGCCAGCAGGCCCAATTCCAGCAATCAGCCCCAGCATTTT,CASRPNSSNQPQHF
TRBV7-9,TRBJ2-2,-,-,TGTGCCAGCAGTCGGGCACCTCGGGGGGAGCTGTTTTTT,CASSRAPRGELFF
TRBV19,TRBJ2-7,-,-,TGTGCCAGTAGTACGGGGTCCTACGAGCAGTACTTC,CASSTGSYEQYF
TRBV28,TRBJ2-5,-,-,TGTGCCAGCAGTTTGACCGTCCTCCAGGGGACCCAGTACTTC,CASSLTVLQGTQYF